This TCR beta chain was sequenced for a study of T-cell reconstitution after alpha-beta-depleted transplantation in children (dated by TCRdb to the mid-2010s). Background for the entire study: Using TCR repertoire profiling, the study followed T-cell immune reconstitution in a quantitative way in children after TCRalphabeta/CD19-depleted allogeneic hematopoietic cell transplantation. The paper's findings and limits, for the study overall: The apparently early alphabetaT-cell count recovery about two months after transplant was reportedly dependent on only several hundred rapidly expanded clones derived from non-depleted graft cells. The frequencies of hyperexpanded clones fell over the following months, and after one year, T-cell counts and TCRbeta diversity were mostly attributed to newly produced T cells. In some patients, high TCRbeta diversity at day 60 was attributed to recipient T cells and intrathymic progenitors that had survived conditioning.

The treatment or condition label on this specimen signifies: allogeneic hematopoietic cell transplantation with graft depleted of TCRalphabeta T cells and CD19 B cells. Transplant recipients were children who received TCRalphabeta/CD19-depleted allogeneic hematopoietic cell grafts. Reading the germline V gene gives CDR1 SGHTA and CDR2 FQGNSA. The CDR3 contains 13 residues, cysteine and phenylalanine counted. This entry keeps only the CDR3 DNA: 39 bases, framed from base 1. This clonotype was detected many times. Its cognate antigen has yet to be identified. One end of the junction fails to match germline, which may point to a read error. Library construction relied on PCR. This sample was sequenced with an Illumina HiSeq 2500. TCR library preparation used molecular barcoding, with unique molecular identifiers applied to normalize quantification of the TCRbeta repertoire. TCRdb trimmed the raw reads at Q25, called clones with MiXCR and kept productive beta chains. Duplicate CDR3 protein sequences are folded into a single record with the most common DNA and genes. This sample holds hundreds of thousands of distinct CDR3 sequences; under 13% were observed only once. The leading ten clones occupy 28% of the sample.

The specimen was PBMCs, collected before TCRalphabeta/CD19-depleted stem cell transplant. The chain is encoded by TRBV7-2 joined to TRBJ1-3, with no confidently assigned D gene. The receptor was derived from a child under three years old with acute myeloid leukemia, due to receive a stem cell transplant. This receptor has the CDR3 CASSFSVGDTIYF. The nucleotide sequence is TGTGCCAGCAGCTTCTCCGTTGGAGACACCATATATTTT.